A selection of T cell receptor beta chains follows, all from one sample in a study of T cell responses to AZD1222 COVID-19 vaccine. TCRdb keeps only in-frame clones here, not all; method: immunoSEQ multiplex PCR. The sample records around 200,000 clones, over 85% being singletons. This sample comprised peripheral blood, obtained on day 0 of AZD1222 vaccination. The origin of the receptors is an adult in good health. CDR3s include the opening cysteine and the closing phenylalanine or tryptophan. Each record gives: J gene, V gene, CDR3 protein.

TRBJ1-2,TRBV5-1,CASSDGTDYGYTF
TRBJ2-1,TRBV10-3,CAIQAGGPENEQFF
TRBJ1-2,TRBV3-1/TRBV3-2,CASSQGQGLSYTF
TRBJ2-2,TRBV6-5,CASSYLPKGYLGELFF
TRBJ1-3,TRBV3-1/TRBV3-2,CASSQNGDYSGNTIYF
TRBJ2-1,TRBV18,CASSPTSGGAYEQFF
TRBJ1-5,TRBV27,CASSPGTGGQPQHF
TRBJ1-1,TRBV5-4,CASSPLKNRHPETEAFF
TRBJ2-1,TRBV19,CASSPLAGVYNEQFF
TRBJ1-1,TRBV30,CAWSVAPGTEAFF
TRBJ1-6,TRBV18,CASSPDRRYNSPLHF
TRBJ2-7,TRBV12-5,CASGQGGTGEQYF
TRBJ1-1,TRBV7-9,CASSFVTGGTEAFF
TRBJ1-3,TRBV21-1,CASGTGDLSGNTIYF
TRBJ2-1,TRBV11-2,CASSLAGLESYRFF
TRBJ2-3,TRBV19,CASSPSVLTDTQYF
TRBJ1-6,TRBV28,CASRPRGSSYNSPLHF
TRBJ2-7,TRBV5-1,CASSAGQGVREQYF
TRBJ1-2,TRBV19,CASSPRGGLFYGYTF
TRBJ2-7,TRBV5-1,CASSLAPASGGASNF